This T cell receptor (beta chain) was recorded in a study of T cells after yellow fever vaccination. Study overall: The authors prepared low-cell-number fractions using SMART-Seq v4 Ultra Low Input.

This clonotype has ten or more counts. Its target is unknown. One entry per CDR3 protein results from TCRdb running MiXCR on the 5' RACE reads. Among 250,000 to 400,000 distinct CDR3 sequences listed, over 3.5% were seen once. The V segment lost 3 bases and the J segment 5 bases; nucleotides outside the gene matches: 4. CDR3 size: 15 residues. Germline V lookup: CDR1 MDHEN, CDR2 SYDVKM. The study, taken as a whole, reports: Peak timing came faster in the weaker secondary response, day 5 versus 15. Reappearing after the booster were most of the clones from primary vaccination (roughly 96% CD4, around 88% CD8). Although most clonotypes did not, a small share appeared in both CD4 and CD8 compartments.

V usage is TRBV28 and J usage is TRBJ2-3, with TRBD2 matching 11 bases. The source material was PBMCs, sampled 5 days after the yellow fever booster vaccination. The clonotype originates from a man aged 18 to 30 who received the YFV17D yellow fever vaccine. The CDR3 sequence: CASSFGTSGGDTQYF. The CDR3 nucleotides read TGTGCCAGCAGTTTCGGGACTAGCGGTGGAGATACGCAGTATTTT.